This T cell receptor (beta chain) was recorded in a study of response to subunit inactivated influenza vaccine. Study results and limitations: Every seasonal influenza vaccination brings in few new T cells, the authors suggested.

Germline-derived CDR1 and CDR2 are MNHEY and SVGEGT. CDR3 length: 16 residues. V lost 2 bases and J 1 base, leaving 14 bases between the germline ends. TCRdb reprocessed the RT-PCR reads via MiXCR and lists one record per CDR3 protein. Of a few hundred thousand distinct CDR3 sequences listed, roughly 9.8% are singletons. As regards this clonotype: Its target is unknown.

This sequence originates from a man aged 50-60 years who received an inactivated influenza vaccine. Sequenced here: PBMCs from blood, sampled roughly 6 weeks after vaccination. V gene TRBV6-2 or TRBV6-3 combines with J gene TRBJ2-5, with D unresolved. The CDR3: CASSYGPTWGQETQYF. In nucleotides, the CDR3 is TGTGCCAGCAGTTACGGGCCGACGTGGGGCCAAGAGACCCAGTACTTC.